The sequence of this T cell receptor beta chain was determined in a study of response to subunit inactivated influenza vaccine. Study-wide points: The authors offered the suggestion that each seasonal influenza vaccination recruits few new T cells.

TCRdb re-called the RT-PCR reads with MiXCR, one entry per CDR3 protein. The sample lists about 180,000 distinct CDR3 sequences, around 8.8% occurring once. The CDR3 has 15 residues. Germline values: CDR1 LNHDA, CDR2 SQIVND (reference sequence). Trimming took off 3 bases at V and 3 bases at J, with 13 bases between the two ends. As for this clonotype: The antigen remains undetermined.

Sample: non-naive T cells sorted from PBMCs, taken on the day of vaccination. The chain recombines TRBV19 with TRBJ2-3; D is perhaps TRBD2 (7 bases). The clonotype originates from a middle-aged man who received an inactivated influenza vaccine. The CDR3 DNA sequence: TGTGCCAGTAGTATGAGGGGGGGAAGGACAGATACGCAGTATTTT. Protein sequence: CASSMRGGRTDTQYF.